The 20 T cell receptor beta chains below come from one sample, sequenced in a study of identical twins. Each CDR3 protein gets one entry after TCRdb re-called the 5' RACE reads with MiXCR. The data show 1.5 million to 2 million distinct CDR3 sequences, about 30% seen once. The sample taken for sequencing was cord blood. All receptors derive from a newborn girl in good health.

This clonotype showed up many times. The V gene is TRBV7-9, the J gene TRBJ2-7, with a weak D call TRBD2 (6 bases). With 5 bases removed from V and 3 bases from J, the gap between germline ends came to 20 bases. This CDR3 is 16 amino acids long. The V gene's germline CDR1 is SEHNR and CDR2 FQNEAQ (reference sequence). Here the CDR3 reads CASSHSSTSYIYEQYF. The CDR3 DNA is TGTGCCAGCAGCCACTCGTCCACTAGCTACATCTACGAGCAGTACTTC.

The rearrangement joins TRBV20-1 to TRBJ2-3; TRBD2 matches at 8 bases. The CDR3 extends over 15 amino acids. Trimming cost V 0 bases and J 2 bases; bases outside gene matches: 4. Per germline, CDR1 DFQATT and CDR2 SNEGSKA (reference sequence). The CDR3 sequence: CSARDPAGATDTQYF. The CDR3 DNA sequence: TGCAGTGCTAGAGATCCAGCGGGAGCCACAGATACGCAGTATTTT.

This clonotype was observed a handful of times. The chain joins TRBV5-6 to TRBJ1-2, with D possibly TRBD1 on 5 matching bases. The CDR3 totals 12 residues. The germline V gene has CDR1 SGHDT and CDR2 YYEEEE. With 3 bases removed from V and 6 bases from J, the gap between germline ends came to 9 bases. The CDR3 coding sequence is TGTGCCAGCAGCTGGGACTCGCATGGCTACACCTTC. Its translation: CASSWDSHGYTF.

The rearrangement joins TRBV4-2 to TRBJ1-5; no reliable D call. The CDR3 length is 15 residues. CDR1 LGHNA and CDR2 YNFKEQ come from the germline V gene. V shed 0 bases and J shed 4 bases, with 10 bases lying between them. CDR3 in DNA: TGTGCCAGCAGCCAAGATCGGGCAGTTAATCAGCCCCAGCATTTT. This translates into CASSQDRAVNQPQHF.

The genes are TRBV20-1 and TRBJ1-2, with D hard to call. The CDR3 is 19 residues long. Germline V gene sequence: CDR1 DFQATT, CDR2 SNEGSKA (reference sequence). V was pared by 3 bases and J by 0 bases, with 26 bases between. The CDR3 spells CSASAGGPPLKSTNYGYTF. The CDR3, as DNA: TGCAGTGCTAGTGCGGGCGGTCCACCATTAAAAAGCACTAACTATGGCTACACCTTC.

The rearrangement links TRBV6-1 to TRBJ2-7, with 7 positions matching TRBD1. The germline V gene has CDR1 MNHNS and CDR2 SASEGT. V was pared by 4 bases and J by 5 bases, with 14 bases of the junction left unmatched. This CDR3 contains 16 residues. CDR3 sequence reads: CASSVNAPQGIHEQYF. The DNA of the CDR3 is TGTGCCAGCAGTGTAAATGCCCCACAGGGGATCCACGAGCAGTACTTC.

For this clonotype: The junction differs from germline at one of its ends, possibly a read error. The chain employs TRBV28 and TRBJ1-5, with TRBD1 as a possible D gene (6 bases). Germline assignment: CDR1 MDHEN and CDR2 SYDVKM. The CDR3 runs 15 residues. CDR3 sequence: CAGSLQGNSNQPQHF. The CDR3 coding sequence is TGTGCCGGCAGTCTCCAGGGGAATAGCAATCAGCCCCAGCATTTT.

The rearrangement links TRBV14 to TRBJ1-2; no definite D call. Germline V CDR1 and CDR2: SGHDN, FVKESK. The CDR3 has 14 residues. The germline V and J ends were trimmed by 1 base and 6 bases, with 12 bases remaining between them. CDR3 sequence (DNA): TGTGCCAGCAGCCAAGCCCTAGGGATCCATGGCTACACCTTC. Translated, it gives CASSQALGIHGYTF.

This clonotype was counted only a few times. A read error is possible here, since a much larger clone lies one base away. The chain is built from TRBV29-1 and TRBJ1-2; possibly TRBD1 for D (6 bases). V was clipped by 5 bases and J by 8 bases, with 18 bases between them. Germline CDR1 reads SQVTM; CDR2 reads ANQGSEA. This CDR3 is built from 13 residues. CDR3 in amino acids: CSVYTGKMMGYTF. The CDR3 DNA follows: TGCAGCGTTTATACAGGGAAGATGATGGGCTACACCTTC.

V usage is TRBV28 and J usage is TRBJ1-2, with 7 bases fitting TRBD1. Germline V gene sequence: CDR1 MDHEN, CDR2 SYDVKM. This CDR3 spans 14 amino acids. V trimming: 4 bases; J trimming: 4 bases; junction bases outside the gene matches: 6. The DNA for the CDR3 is TGTGCCAGCAGTTCCACAGGGGAGTTCTATGGCTACACCTTC. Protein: CASSSTGEFYGYTF.

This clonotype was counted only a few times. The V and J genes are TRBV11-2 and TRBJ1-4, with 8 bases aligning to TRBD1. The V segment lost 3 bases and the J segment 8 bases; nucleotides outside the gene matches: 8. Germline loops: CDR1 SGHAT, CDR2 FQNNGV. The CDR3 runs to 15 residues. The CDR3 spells CASSFRGQGGEKLFF. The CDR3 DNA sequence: TGTGCCAGCAGCTTCCGTGGACAGGGCGGGGAAAAACTGTTTTTT.

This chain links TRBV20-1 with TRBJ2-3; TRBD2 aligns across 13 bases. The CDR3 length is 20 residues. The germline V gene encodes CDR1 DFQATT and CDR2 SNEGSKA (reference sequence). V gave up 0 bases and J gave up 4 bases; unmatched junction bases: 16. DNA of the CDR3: TGCAGTGCTAGAGATCCTGAGACTAGCGGGGGGTCTAGGGGTGCAGATACGCAGTATTTT. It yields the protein CSARDPETSGGSRGADTQYF.

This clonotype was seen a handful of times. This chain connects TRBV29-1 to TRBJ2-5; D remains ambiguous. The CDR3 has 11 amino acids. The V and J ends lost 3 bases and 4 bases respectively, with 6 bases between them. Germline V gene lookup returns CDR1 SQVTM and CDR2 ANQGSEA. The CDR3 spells CSVDNGETQYF. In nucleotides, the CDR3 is TGCAGCGTTGATAACGGAGAGACCCAGTACTTC. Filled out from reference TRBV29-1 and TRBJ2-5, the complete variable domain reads SAVISQKPSRDICQRGTSLTIQCQVDSQVTMMFWYRQQPGQSLTLIATANQGSEATYESGFVIDKFPISRPNLTFSTLTVSNMSPEDSSIYLCSVDNGETQYFGPGTRLLVL.

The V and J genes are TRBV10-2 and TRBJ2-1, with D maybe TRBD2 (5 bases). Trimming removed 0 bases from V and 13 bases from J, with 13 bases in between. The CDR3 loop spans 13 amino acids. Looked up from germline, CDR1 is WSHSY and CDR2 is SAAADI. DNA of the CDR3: TGCGCCAGCAGTGAGTCTTTAAGGGAGACCCAGTTCTTC. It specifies CASSESLRETQFF.

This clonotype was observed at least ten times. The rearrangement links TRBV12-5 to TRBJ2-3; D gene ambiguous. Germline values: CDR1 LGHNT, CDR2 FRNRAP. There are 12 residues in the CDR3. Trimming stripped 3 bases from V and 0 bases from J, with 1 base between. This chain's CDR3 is CASGFSTDTQYF. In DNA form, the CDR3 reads TGTGCTAGTGGTTTCAGCACAGATACGCAGTATTTT.

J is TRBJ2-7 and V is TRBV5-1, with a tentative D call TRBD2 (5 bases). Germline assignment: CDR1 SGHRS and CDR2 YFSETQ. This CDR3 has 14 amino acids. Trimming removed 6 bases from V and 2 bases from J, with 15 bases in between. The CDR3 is CASNEGSSTYEQYF. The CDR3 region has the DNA TGCGCCAGCAACGAGGGCAGTTCGACCTACGAGCAGTACTTC.

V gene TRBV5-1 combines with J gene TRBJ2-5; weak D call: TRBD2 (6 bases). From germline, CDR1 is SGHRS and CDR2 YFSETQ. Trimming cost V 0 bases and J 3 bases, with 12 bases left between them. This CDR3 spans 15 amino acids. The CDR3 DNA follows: TGCGCCAGCAGCTTGGCCCGGCAGCGGGAAGAGACCCAGTACTTC. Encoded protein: CASSLARQREETQYF.

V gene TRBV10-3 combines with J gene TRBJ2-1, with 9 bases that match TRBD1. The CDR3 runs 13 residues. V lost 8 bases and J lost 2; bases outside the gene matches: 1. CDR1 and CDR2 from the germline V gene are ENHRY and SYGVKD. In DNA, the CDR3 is TGTGCCATCGGGACAGGGCCCTACAATGAGCAGTTCTTC. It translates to CAIGTGPYNEQFF.

The CDR3 bases are TGCGCCAGCAGCTCCCGGGACAGGGTGCGCACAGATACGCAGTATTTT. Protein sequence: CASSSRDRVRTDTQYF. This chain joins TRBV5-1 and TRBJ2-3; 9 nucleotides line up with TRBD1. Germline V gene data show CDR1 as SGHRS and CDR2 as YFSETQ. Trimming removed 3 bases from V and 1 base from J; junction bases left unmatched: 6. The CDR3 is 16 amino acids. The whole variable domain, remainder taken from reference TRBV5-1 and TRBJ2-3, is KAGVTQTPRYLIKTRGQQVTLSCSPISGHRSVSWYQQTPGQGLQFLFEYFSETQRNKGNFPGRFSGRQFSNSRSEMNVSTLELGDSALYLCASSSRDRVRTDTQYFGPGTRLTVL.

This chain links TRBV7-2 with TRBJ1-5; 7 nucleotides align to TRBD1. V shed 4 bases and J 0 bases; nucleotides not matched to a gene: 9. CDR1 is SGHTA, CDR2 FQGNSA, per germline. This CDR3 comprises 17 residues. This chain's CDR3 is CASSSAGTAYSNQPQHF. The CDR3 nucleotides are TGTGCCAGCAGCTCCGCCGGGACAGCCTATAGCAATCAGCCCCAGCATTTT.